These T cell receptor beta chains were read from a single sample in a study of shared clonotypes between healthy human individuals. Assay: immunoSEQ multiplex PCR; the TCRdb copy retains only in-frame clones and omits some. The sample yields about 980,000 clones, 76% seen once. The sample comprised memory CD4+ T cells sorted from blood. The receptors originated from a man between 18 and 29 years old in good health. Each CDR3 is given with its conserved first and last residue.

TRBJ1-1 TRBV28 CASSSAGSLGDTEAFF
TRBJ1-3 TRBV6-4 CASSPARGVGNTIYF
TRBJ2-3 TRBV5-1 CASSLRGGRTDTQYF
TRBJ1-1 TRBV2 CASSGQGGTEAFF
TRBJ2-5 TRBV5-1 CASSLTGFETQYF
TRBJ1-5 TRBV6-1 CASCPGPKSQPQHF
TRBJ1-5 TRBV6-1 CASMNRFNQPQHF
TRBJ2-1 TRBV25-1 CASTQGQSSYNEQFF
TRBJ2-3 TRBV6-1 CASSEQGLSTDTQYF
TRBJ2-1 TRBV7-8 CASSLGLQYNEQFF
TRBJ1-2 TRBV6-5 CASSPTGGRGYTF
TRBJ2-5 TRBV28 CASSLTGRLGETQYF
TRBJ2-5 TRBV6-6 CASARGAKETQYF
TRBJ2-7 TRBV2 CASRGDSSPFYEQYF
TRBJ2-3 TRBV11-2 CASSSPTGITDTQYF
TRBJ1-4 TRBV6-1 CASSEVRGVGEKLFF
TRBJ1-1 TRBV7-2 CASSLLKGSMNTEAFF
TRBJ1-6 TRBV28 CASSLGTSDSPLHF
TRBJ2-1 TRBV28 CASSIRLGSYNEQFF
TRBJ2-5 TRBV6-5 CASSYSIAGVVGTQYF
TRBJ1-3 TRBV11-2 CASSSDRYSGNTIYF
TRBJ1-5 TRBV2 CASASERAQGNQPQHF
TRBJ2-7 TRBV7-2 CASSLEGRQWQYF
TRBJ2-7 TRBV30 CAWSVPSGITSGYEQYF
TRBJ1-2 TRBV5-1 CASSLVTGQSSGYTF
TRBJ2-1 TRBV7-9 CASSVRQVNEQFF
TRBJ1-1 TRBV29-1 CSARAGGTEAFF
TRBJ1-1 TRBV5-6 CASSLRGTEAFF
TRBJ2-1 TRBV11-2 CASSQTSGSENEQFF
TRBJ2-1 TRBV7-8 CASSPSRGFPFF
TRBJ2-3 TRBV30 CAWSVGFAGTTDTQYF
TRBJ2-7 TRBV5-1 CASSRGAVYEQYF
TRBJ2-5 TRBV6-1 CASSDPGGMETQYF
TRBJ2-7 TRBV7-2 CASSFGQIYEQYF
TRBJ1-6 TRBV30 CAWGGVHSPLHF
TRBJ2-7 TRBV28 CASSSRTRFLYEQYF
TRBJ1-3 TRBV5-1 CASSSAGGGVGNTIYF
TRBJ2-1 TRBV9 CASSGTSAAWDEQFF
TRBJ1-4 TRBV30 CAWATGIGNEKLFF
TRBJ1-2 TRBV19 CASSPGTTSPTGYTF
TRBJ1-4 TRBV7-8 CASSSTGPDNEKLFF
TRBJ1-1 TRBV2 CASSRQGSEAFF
TRBJ2-5 TRBV27 CASSRPGSLPETQYF
TRBJ2-6 TRBV7-9 CATIFSGANVLTF
TRBJ2-7 TRBV7-2 CASSFGGRSYEQYF
TRBJ2-2 TRBV7-2 CASSLDGYTGELFF
TRBJ2-4 TRBV18 CASSPGTGDLGNIQYF
TRBJ2-2 TRBV25-1 CASGRVSTGELFF
TRBJ1-4 TRBV25-1 CASSEHSGLPPEKLFF
TRBJ1-2 TRBV4-3 CASSQDDSSRGYTF
TRBJ2-7 TRBV4-1 CASSLGDRGYEQYF
TRBJ1-2 TRBV19 CASSPGTGSNYGYTF
TRBJ2-5 TRBV2 CASSTGGGGTQYF
TRBJ1-6 TRBV27 CASRPDRSSYNSPLHF
TRBJ2-5 TRBV14 CASSPDWGTQYF
TRBJ2-5 TRBV5-1 CASRPLDRGGETQYF
TRBJ1-6 TRBV30 CAWSGLSSLHF